In this sample, the clone carrying this TCR beta chain turned up once. Per the germline V gene, CDR1 is SGHVS and CDR2 is FNYEAQ. Trimming took 0 bases from V and 4 from J, leaving 11 bases between them. This CDR3 region has 15 residues. The sample is drawn from a study of shared clonotypes between healthy human individuals. Study overall: CD8 memory received one plate per donor, CD8 naive two, CD4 memory three and CD4 naive three.

Deep was the level at which the assay was run. Template for every sorted-subset replicate PCR totaled about 0.2 ug DNA, 25,000 to 30,000 T cell genomes. Sequencing was performed with immunoSEQ multiplex PCR; in TCRdb, only in-frame clones are kept and a portion is missing. The table records more than 2 million clones, 93% of them present only once. Naive CD8 cells lacked CD45RO and underwent positive selection for CCR7, leaving out terminally differentiated effector memory CD45RA+ cells. Sequenced sample: naive CD8+ T cells from PBMCs. This TCR came from a man aged 18 to 35 in good health. Some clones in this sample may be carry-over from other donors' samples. V is TRBV7-6 and J is TRBJ2-3; D unclear. Here the CDR3 reads CASSLAPRMADTQYF. The CDR3 bases are TGTGCCAGCAGCTTAGCGCCGAGGATGGCAGATACGCAGTATTTT. Full variable domain (missing parts from reference TRBV7-6 and TRBJ2-3): GAGVSQSPRYKVTKRGQDVALRCDPISGHVSLYWYRQALGQGPEFLTYFNYEAQQDKSGLPNDRFSAERPEGSISTLTIQRTEQRDSAMYRCASSLAPRMADTQYFGPGTRLTVL.